These T cell receptor beta chains were read from a single sample in a study of monozygotic twins with inflammatory bowel disease. Each CDR3 protein gets one entry in TCRdb, which reprocessed the 5' RACE reads and gives no DNA. The sample has some 210,000 distinct CDR3 sequences. Sequences were obtained from blood. All receptors come from a human donor with ulcerative colitis or Crohn's disease, or a healthy co-twin of an affected twin (not recorded which). Each CDR3 is given with its conserved first and last residue.

J | V | CDR3
TRBJ1-6 | TRBV7-2 | CASSLGAWRDNSPLHF
TRBJ2-7 | TRBV12-3/TRBV12-4 | CASSAAGTRSVEQYF
TRBJ1-4 | TRBV4-2 | CASSQDPGLEGEKLFF
TRBJ2-1 | TRBV6-1 | CASSRSSGQSSYNEQFF
TRBJ2-1 | TRBV5-4 | CASSLDGGSGSGSYNEQFF
TRBJ1-5 | TRBV2 | CASNRDVGNQPQHF
TRBJ2-1 | TRBV18 | CASSSRLAGGRDEQFF
TRBJ1-5 | TRBV27 | CASSFLSNQPQHF
TRBJ1-5 | TRBV12-3/TRBV12-4 | CASSRGGRNQPQHF
TRBJ1-4 | TRBV5-1 | CASSSSPGLEKLFF
TRBJ1-4 | TRBV5-1 | CASSLAASPEKLFF
TRBJ1-5 | TRBV3-1 | CASSLRLGHQPQHF
TRBJ2-5 | TRBV18 | CASSPKVDRVKETQYF